The 5 T cell receptor beta chains in this list originate from one sample, sequenced in a study of technical replicates of blood from several donors. Using immunoSEQ multiplex PCR, the repertoire was profiled, and TCRdb retains in-frame clones only, with some absent. The sample consists of approximately 73,000 clones, approximately 93% of them appearing once. Input material: T cells isolated from PBMCs. These receptors all stem from a human donor in good health.

The gene calls are TRBV7-2 and TRBJ1-2; D might be TRBD1 (6 bases). This CDR3 has 13 amino acids. V was trimmed by 2 bases and J by 8 bases, leaving 12 bases between them. Germline CDR1 SGHTA, CDR2 FQGNSA. CDR3 region: CASSLRGARGYTF. Written as DNA, the CDR3 is TGTGCCAGCAGCTTACGGGGGGCGCGGGGCTACACCTTC.

The genes are TRBV5-4 and TRBJ2-5, with 9 bases identical to TRBD1. Looked up from germline, CDR1 is SGHNT and CDR2 is YYREEE (reference sequence). The CDR3 covers 13 residues. The V and J ends lost 3 bases and 5 bases, in that order; junction bases with no gene match: 2. The CDR3 nucleotides are TGTGCCAGCAGCTGGGACAGGGAGGAGACCCAGTACTTC. Amino acid sequence: CASSWDREETQYF.

The chain has TRBV9 and TRBJ1-1; D possibly corresponds to TRBD1 (6 bases). CDR3 length: 13 residues. Germline CDR1 SGDLS, CDR2 YYNGEE. The V gene lost 5 bases and the J gene lost 3 bases, with 11 bases spanning the gap. DNA of the CDR3: TGTGCCAGCAGTCAAGGGACATACACTGAAGCTTTCTTT. It specifies CASSQGTYTEAFF.

The gene calls are TRBV7-9 and TRBJ2-2, with D unresolved. Germline loops: CDR1 SEHNR, CDR2 FQNEAQ (reference sequence). V dropped 1 base and J dropped 7 bases, with 10 bases sitting between them. The CDR3 length is 14 residues. This chain's CDR3 is CASSLDPFLGELFF. Here the CDR3 DNA reads TGTGCCAGCAGCTTAGATCCTTTTCTCGGGGAGCTGTTTTTT.

This rearrangement joins TRBV14 to TRBJ2-7; D perhaps matches TRBD2 (5 bases). This CDR3 has 14 amino acids. The V end was cut by 4 bases, the J end by 6 bases, with 16 bases between. CDR1 is SGHDN and CDR2 is FVKESK in the germline V gene. The CDR3 DNA follows: TGTGCCAGCAGCCTAACGTGGTGGGAGTCCGAGCAGTACTTC. It translates to CASSLTWWESEQYF.